This T cell receptor (beta chain) emerged from a study of read filtering for tumor transcriptome and immune sequencing. General study findings and limits: Correlation between methods rose after single-read clonotypes were removed. This fraction held mixed bone marrow immune cells after CD138-negative sorting.

This clonotype came up many times. Its antigen is as yet unknown. In germline, CDR1 is LGHDT, CDR2 YNNKEL (reference sequence). The CDR3 is 15 residues long. Trimming took off 0 bases at V and 1 base at J, with 9 bases between the two ends. Molecular barcoded adaptors covering alpha/delta and beta/gamma chains were used on roughly 400 ng RNA. TCRdb reprocessed the reads with MiXCR, giving one entry per CDR3 protein. This sample carries fewer than 50,000 distinct CDR3 sequences, roughly 15% of them seen once, and the ten largest clones take 25% to 30%. Sequencing input: a population of CD138-negative cells sorted from bone marrow. This chain links TRBV3-1 with TRBJ1-1; no reliable D call. The sequence came from a donor aged 40 or over with multiple myeloma. DNA for the CDR3: TGTGCCAGCAGCCAAGATAGGCAAGCGAACACTGAAGCTTTCTTT. Its translation is CASSQDRQANTEAFF.